This entry is about one T cell receptor (beta chain). The sample originates from a study of blood T cell repertoires in COVID-19. Clones were sequenced by immunoSEQ multiplex PCR, and TCRdb holds only the in-frame ones, with some missing. The sample includes about 45,000 clones, approximately 80% of them seen just once. Trimming stripped 4 bases from V and 2 bases from J, with 12 bases between. The CDR3 is 14 amino acids. CDR1 and CDR2 (germline): SGHRS, YFSETQ. The material sequenced was peripheral blood. The chain couples TRBV5-1 to TRBJ2-5, with D possibly matching TRBD1 (5 bases). This clonotype was obtained from a man aged 65 to 85 with acute or convalescent COVID-19. The CDR3 bases are TGCGCCAGCAGCCGACAGAGTTCACAAGAGACCCAGTACTTC. This gives the protein CASSRQSSQETQYF.